Presented here are 16 T cell receptor beta chains from one specimen sequenced in a study of regulatory T cells in long-lasting Graves disease. To make TCR beta libraries, researchers used iRepertoire HTBI primers and Arm-PCR of CDR3 regions. One entry per CDR3 protein results from TCRdb running MiXCR on the multiplex PCR reads. This sample carries 530,000 or so distinct CDR3 sequences, approximately 13% of them seen once, and the ten largest clones take roughly a tenth. Documented time point: newly diagnosed GD, antithyroid drugs for less than 3 months. PBMCs provided the RNA from which the TCR library was made. The same sample was also used in a study of T cells in Graves' hyperthyroidism and ophthalmopathy.

Sample: peripheral blood mononuclear cells (PBMCs), taken at new diagnosis, from a patient treated with antithyroid drugs. All receptors come from a man aged 25-45 years with Graves disease.

V and J are TRBV12-3 or TRBV12-4 and TRBJ1-1; D remains ambiguous. Trimming shortened V by 1 base and J by 11 bases, and 8 bases separated the two germline ends. The CDR3 consists of 11 residues. CDR3 DNA sequence: TGTGCCAGCAGTTTAGGCGGGAGGGCTTTCTTT. Translating gives CASSLGGRAFF.

This clonotype was seen ten or more times. The CDR3 sequence: CSVPGQGIYGYTF. The CDR3 region has the DNA TGCAGCGTTCCGGGGCAGGGGATCTATGGCTACACCTTC. This chain links TRBV29-1 with TRBJ1-2, with D maybe TRBD1 (6 bases). The CDR3 is 13 amino acids. Trimming cost V 5 bases and J 4 bases, with 14 bases left between them. The germline V gene has CDR1 SQVTM and CDR2 ANQGSEA. Full variable domain (rest looked up from reference TRBV29-1 and TRBJ1-2): SAVISQKPSRDICQRGTSLTIQCQVDSQVTMMFWYRQQPGQSLTLIATANQGSEATYESGFVIDKFPISRPNLTFSTLTVSNMSPEDSSIYLCSVPGQGIYGYTFGSGTRLTVV.

For this clonotype: A far larger clone differs by one base, so this is likely a read error. This rearrangement joins TRBV12-3 or TRBV12-4 to TRBJ2-3, with D unclear. The CDR3 is 15 residues long. CDR3 DNA: TGTGCCAGCAGTTTGGGCGGAGTTTATTACAATGAGCAGTCCTTC. Amino acid sequence: CASSLGGVYYNEQSF.

In this sample, this clonotype turned up many times. The genes are TRBV6-5 and TRBJ1-2, with a tentative D call TRBD1 (5 bases). The CDR3 is 14 amino acids. V was shortened by 3 bases and J by 4 bases, with 12 bases between the two germline ends. The germline CDR1 and CDR2 sequences are MNHEY and SVGAGI. The CDR3 region is CASSYVKGFYGYTF. CDR3 sequence (DNA): TGTGCCAGCAGTTATGTTAAGGGGTTCTATGGCTACACCTTC.

This clonotype has only a few counts. The junction departs from the called germline gene at one end, perhaps through a read error. This chain links TRBV5-1 with TRBJ2-3; 8 bases are a match to TRBD2. Germline V gives CDR1 SGHRS, CDR2 YFSETQ. The CDR3 has 17 residues. DNA of the CDR3: TGTGCCAGCAGCCCCGGGAGGAGCGGGAGCATGGCAGATACGCAGTATTTT. Encoded protein: CASSPGRSGSMADTQYF.

V and J are TRBV18 and TRBJ1-5; perhaps TRBD1 as D (5 bases). CDR3 size: 17 residues. The V end lost 4 bases, the J end lost 4 bases, and 20 bases lay between the germline ends. CDR1 and CDR2 from the germline V gene are KGHSH and LQKENI. CDR3 region: CASSLNLTGVWNQPQHF. Here the CDR3 DNA reads TGTGCCAGCTCACTAAACCTAACGGGGGTATGGAATCAGCCCCAGCATTTT.

This clonotype was found a few times. The V gene is TRBV20-1, the J gene TRBJ2-5; D is possibly TRBD2 (5 bases). The CDR3 sequence is 11 residues long. V dropped 4 bases and J dropped 5 bases, with 8 bases sitting between them. The V gene's germline CDR1 is DFQATT and CDR2 SNEGSKA (reference sequence). The CDR3 is CSATGGETQYF. The CDR3 nucleotides read TGCAGTGCTACCGGAGGCGAGACCCAGTACTTC.

This chain uses TRBV12-5 with TRBJ1-6; tentative D call: TRBD1 (5 bases). Germline V gene lookup returns CDR1 LGHNT and CDR2 FRNRAP. The length of the CDR3 is 14 residues. Trimming stripped 6 bases from V and 8 bases from J, with 14 bases between. CDR3 sequence: CASGLGTGYSPLHF. The CDR3 nucleotides read TGTGCTAGTGGCCTGGGGACTGGTTATTCACCCCTCCACTTT.

The sample holds many counts of this clonotype. The chain couples TRBV3-1 to TRBJ2-1, with D perhaps matching TRBD2 (6 bases). The CDR3 is made up of 15 amino acids. Germline loops: CDR1 LGHDT, CDR2 YNNKEL (reference sequence). The V end was cut by 2 bases, the J end by 6 bases, with 14 bases between. The CDR3 coding sequence is TGTGCCAGCAGCCAACCGGGACTTAAATTCAATGAGCAGTTCTTC. Encoded protein: CASSQPGLKFNEQFF.

The sample holds a few counts of this clonotype. V usage is TRBV24-1 and J usage is TRBJ2-5; no reliable D call. The ends were cut back, 5 bases at V and 5 bases at J, with 11 bases in the middle. This CDR3 has 13 residues. Germline V gene sequence: CDR1 KGHDR, CDR2 SFDVKD. The CDR3 coding sequence is TGTGCCACCAGTGCTCCCGGTGGCGAGACCCAGTACTTC. As protein: CATSAPGGETQYF.

This clonotype was recorded at least ten times. The CDR3 is CASSEGTGGLEKLFF. In DNA, the CDR3 is TGTGCCAGCAGTGAAGGGACAGGGGGCCTTGAAAAACTGTTTTTT. The rearrangement uses TRBV2 and TRBJ1-4, with 11 bases aligning to TRBD1. This CDR3 spans 15 amino acids. The germline V gene has CDR1 SNHLY and CDR2 FYNNEI. J lost 7 bases, V lost 1 base, and 2 bases had no gene match.

This clonotype was observed many times. The rearrangement uses TRBV10-3 and TRBJ2-2; 8 bases fit TRBD2. The CDR3 runs 14 residues. Germline trimming cut 7 bases from V and 4 bases from J; bases unmatched to any gene: 5. CDR1 and CDR2 from the germline V gene are ENHRY and SYGVKD. The CDR3 protein is CAIMDSGTTGELFF. CDR3 coding DNA: TGTGCCATCATGGATAGCGGGACCACCGGGGAGCTGTTTTTT.

This clonotype was picked up many times. The rearrangement links TRBV9 to TRBJ2-2, with 10 bases identical to TRBD2. The CDR3 is made up of 15 amino acids. Germline V CDR1 and CDR2: SGDLS, YYNGEE. V shed 3 bases, J shed 6 bases, and the junction held 5 bases outside the gene matches. CDR3: CASSGTSGKSGELFF. The CDR3 coding sequence is TGTGCCAGCAGCGGCACTAGCGGGAAATCCGGGGAGCTGTTTTTT.

The genes are TRBV6-4 and TRBJ2-1, with D possibly being TRBD1 (7 bases). V lost 2 bases, J lost 7 bases, and 12 bases lay in between. The CDR3 is 14 amino acids. Germline values: CDR1 MRHNA, CDR2 SNTAGT. The chain's CDR3 is CASSDGGGGNEQFF. The CDR3 DNA is TGTGCCAGCAGTGACGGAGGGGGCGGGAATGAGCAGTTCTTC.

At least ten counts were recorded for this clonotype. The chain joins TRBV9 to TRBJ2-3; no clear D. Trimming took off 0 bases at V and 6 bases at J, with 5 bases between the two ends. This CDR3 has 12 residues. Germline loops: CDR1 SGDLS, CDR2 YYNGEE. The CDR3 DNA reads TGTGCCAGCAGCGTAGCGGCGGATACGCAGTATTTT. This sequence encodes CASSVAADTQYF.

This clonotype was seen at least ten times. This rearrangement joins TRBV2 to TRBJ2-7; a weak D match, TRBD2 (7 bases). The CDR3 extends over 12 amino acids. Germline V gene sequence: CDR1 SNHLY, CDR2 FYNNEI. V was trimmed by 8 bases and J by 9 bases, leaving 17 bases between them. CDR3 sequence reads: CASRGGGSWQYF. CDR3 bases: TGTGCCAGCCGAGGGGGGGGGTCATGGCAGTACTTC.